What follows are 15 T cell receptor beta chains derived from one specimen sequenced in a study of T cells in Graves' hyperthyroidism and ophthalmopathy. Regions amplified from RNA transcripts were the TCR beta CDR3 regions. First-round RT-PCR targeting the TCR CDR3 was performed with the HTBI primer set. TCRdb itself ran the multiplex PCR reads through MiXCR, one entry per CDR3 protein. The profile shows over 700,000 distinct CDR3 sequences, about two fifths of them singletons. Sequencing was performed on blood. These receptors were obtained from a man between 18 and 35 years old with Graves' hyperthyroidism.

This clonotype was found a few times. The chain links TRBV7-9 to TRBJ2-1, with D perhaps given as TRBD1 or TRBD2 (6 bases each). Germline values: CDR1 SEHNR, CDR2 FQNEAQ (reference sequence). CDR3 size: 14 residues. V was clipped by 4 bases and J by 6 bases, with 13 bases between them. The CDR3 is CASSWTEGGNEQFF. DNA of the CDR3: TGTGCCAGCAGCTGGACTGAGGGGGGCAATGAGCAGTTCTTC.

This clonotype was counted between two and nine times. The chain couples TRBV10-3 to TRBJ1-3; no reliable D call. Trimming took 9 bases from V and 0 from J, leaving 6 bases between them. The CDR3 consists of 12 residues. The germline V gene has CDR1 ENHRY and CDR2 SYGVKD. The CDR3 bases are TGTGCCATTATGGCCTCTGGAAACACCATATATTTT. Protein sequence: CAIMASGNTIYF.

The chain couples TRBV25-1 to TRBJ2-7, with D tentatively TRBD2 (6 bases). The CDR3 is 13 amino acids. From germline, CDR1 is MGHDK and CDR2 SYGVNS. The V gene lost 10 bases and the J gene lost 3 bases, with 16 bases spanning the gap. Here the CDR3 DNA reads TGTGCCACCCGGAGTAGCGGCATCTACGAGCAGTACTTC. Its protein product is CATRSSGIYEQYF.

This clonotype appeared once. This chain joins TRBV20-1 and TRBJ2-5, with D tentatively TRBD1 or TRBD2 (5 bases each). This CDR3 is 10 amino acids long. Trimming stripped 5 bases from V and 7 bases from J, with 8 bases between. The V gene's germline CDR1 is DFQATT and CDR2 SNEGSKA (reference sequence). In DNA form, the CDR3 reads TGCAGTGCTCCGGGGACGACCCAGTACTTC. Translated: CSAPGTTQYF.

This clonotype was recorded at least ten times. The chain links TRBV20-1 to TRBJ1-1; TRBD1 matches at 7 bases. V lost 6 bases and J lost 13; bases outside the gene matches: 17. CDR3 size: 13 residues. CDR1 is DFQATT, CDR2 SNEGSKA, per germline (reference sequence). CDR3: CSATSRGQVRNFF. The DNA of the CDR3 is TGCAGTGCAACCTCGAGAGGACAGGTTCGAAATTTCTTT.

This rearrangement joins TRBV7-9 to TRBJ1-3, with D unresolved. There are 15 residues in the CDR3. Per the germline V gene, CDR1 is SEHNR and CDR2 is FQNEAQ (reference sequence). V shed 5 bases and J shed 3 bases, with 14 bases lying between them. The CDR3 bases are TGTGCCAGCAGCCCTCTCGTGGGATATGGAAACACCATATATTTT. Translating gives CASSPLVGYGNTIYF.

V and J are TRBV19 and TRBJ2-5; 14 bases line up with TRBD2. Per the germline V gene, CDR1 is LNHDA and CDR2 is SQIVND (reference sequence). The CDR3 totals 17 residues. The V gene end was trimmed by 9 bases and the J gene end by 4 bases; junction bases not matched to a gene: 13. The CDR3 DNA is TGTGCCAGCAGTGCGACTAGCGGGGGGGCCCTCGGAGAGACCCAGTACTTC. It translates to CASSATSGGALGETQYF.

This clonotype was seen just once. The chain couples TRBV10-3 to TRBJ1-4, with a weak D call TRBD1 (5 bases). V lost 3 bases and J lost 6, with 14 bases in between. CDR3 length: 15 residues. CDR1 and CDR2 from the germline V gene are ENHRY and SYGVKD. Here the CDR3 reads CAISDVEGQDEKLFF. Written as DNA, the CDR3 is TGTGCCATCAGTGACGTTGAGGGGCAGGATGAAAAACTGTTTTTT.

This clonotype appeared a single time. A much larger clone lies one base from this, so it may be a read error. The rearrangement uses TRBV29-1 and TRBJ2-2; D gene uncertain. This CDR3 is 13 amino acids long. V was cut by 4 bases and J by 5 bases, with 11 bases left in between. CDR1 and CDR2 from the germline V gene are SQVTM and ANQGSEA. This CDR3 is CSVGRSGTGELFF. The CDR3 coding sequence is TGCAGCGTTGGCAGGAGTGGAACCGGGGAGCTGTTTTTT.

This clonotype was observed at least ten times. The V and J genes are TRBV5-1 and TRBJ1-1, with D tentatively TRBD1 (5 bases). The V gene lost 0 bases and the J gene lost 0 bases, with 6 bases spanning the gap. From germline, CDR1 is SGHRS and CDR2 YFSETQ. The CDR3 runs to 14 residues. The CDR3: CASSLGDLNTEAFF. CDR3 sequence (DNA): TGCGCCAGCAGCTTGGGGGACTTGAACACTGAAGCTTTCTTT.

V usage is TRBV6-1 and J usage is TRBJ1-2; 10 nucleotides match TRBD1. This CDR3 spans 16 amino acids. Germline CDR1 is MNHNS and CDR2 is SASEGT. V dropped 4 bases and J dropped 6; count of bases not matched to a gene: 11. CDR3: CASSGIRQGARNGYTF. CDR3 coding DNA: TGTGCCAGCAGTGGGATCCGACAGGGGGCAAGAAATGGCTACACCTTC.

This clonotype was seen at least ten times. The V gene is TRBV15, the J gene TRBJ2-5; no reliable D call. CDR1 and CDR2 from the germline V gene are LNHNV and YYDKDF (reference sequence). CDR3 length: 12 amino acids. V dropped 3 bases and J dropped 4 bases, with 6 bases sitting between them. This CDR3 reads CATSSVGETQYF. The CDR3 DNA is TGTGCCACCAGCAGCGTGGGAGAGACCCAGTACTTC.

The chain couples TRBV11-2 to TRBJ2-7, with D tentatively TRBD1 or TRBD2 (6 bases each). The germline gives CDR1 SGHAT, CDR2 FQNNGV. The CDR3 runs 13 residues. V gave up 6 bases and J gave up 2 bases, with 11 bases separating them. In DNA, the CDR3 is TGTGCCAGCAGGGGGGGACACCCCTACGAGCAGTACTTC. Protein product: CASRGGHPYEQYF.

The chain is built from TRBV9 and TRBJ1-4, with 9 bases aligning to TRBD1. Germline CDR1 reads SGDLS; CDR2 reads YYNGEE. The CDR3 loop spans 14 amino acids. The trim removed 3 bases at V and 5 bases at J, leaving 2 bases unmatched. CDR3 bases: TGTGCCAGCAGCGCCGGGACAGGGAATGAAAAACTGTTTTTT. Amino acids: CASSAGTGNEKLFF.

The chain has TRBV5-1 and TRBJ2-5; perhaps TRBD1 as D (5 bases). The CDR3 has 12 amino acids. The germline V gene encodes CDR1 SGHRS and CDR2 YFSETQ. Trimming left V 4 bases short and J 10 bases short, with 14 bases between. CDR3 DNA sequence: TGCGCCAGCAGCCCGGCCCAGGGTGTCCAGTACTTC. Amino acid sequence: CASSPAQGVQYF.